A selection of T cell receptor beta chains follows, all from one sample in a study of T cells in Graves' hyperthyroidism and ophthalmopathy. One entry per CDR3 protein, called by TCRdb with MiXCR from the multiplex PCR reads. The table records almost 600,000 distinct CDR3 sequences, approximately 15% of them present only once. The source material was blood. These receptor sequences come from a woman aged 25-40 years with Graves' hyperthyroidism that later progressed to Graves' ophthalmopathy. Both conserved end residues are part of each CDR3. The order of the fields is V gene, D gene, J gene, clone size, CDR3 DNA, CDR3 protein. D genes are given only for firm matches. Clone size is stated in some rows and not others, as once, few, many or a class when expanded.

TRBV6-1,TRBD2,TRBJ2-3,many,TGTGCCAGCAGTGGGGGAACGGGAGGAGGGTTAGATACGCAGTATTTT,CASSGGTGGGLDTQYF
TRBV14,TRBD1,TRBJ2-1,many,TGTGCCAGCGGCCTGTTCAAGACAGGGAAGGGCAATGAGCAGTTCTTC,CASGLFKTGKGNEQFF
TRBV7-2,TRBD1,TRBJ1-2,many,TGTGCCAGCATCCCTCCGACAGGGCTCTATGGCTACACCTTC,CASIPPTGLYGYTF
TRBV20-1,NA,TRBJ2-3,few,TGCAGTGCTAGATATTCCGGCCCAGATACGCAGTATTTT,CSARYSGPDTQYF
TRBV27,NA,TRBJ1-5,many,TGTGCCAGCAGCGCAGGCGTTAGCAATCAGCCCCAGCATTTT,CASSAGVSNQPQHF
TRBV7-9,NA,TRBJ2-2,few,TGTGCCAGCAGCCTAACAGCCCGGAGTAGTTACGGGGAGCTGTTTTTT,CASSLTARSSYGELFF
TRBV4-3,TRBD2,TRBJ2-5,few,TGCGCCAGCAGCGCAACTAGCGGGATGGGCGAGACCCAGTACTTC,CASSATSGMGETQYF
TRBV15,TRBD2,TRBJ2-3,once,TGTGCCACCAGCAATATAGCGGGAGATGTCACAGATACGCAGTATTTT,CATSNIAGDVTDTQYF
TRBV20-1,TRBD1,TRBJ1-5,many,TGCAGTGCTAGCGGAGTGGGGACAGGGCCCCAGCATTTT,CSASGVGTGPQHF
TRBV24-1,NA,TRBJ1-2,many,TGTGCCACCAGTGATCCGACAGAGAACTATGGCTACACCTTC,CATSDPTENYGYTF
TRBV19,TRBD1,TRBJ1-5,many,TGTGCCAGTAGTGGGGCCGACAGGGCTCCCCAGCATTTT,CASSGADRAPQHF
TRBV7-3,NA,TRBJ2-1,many,TGTGCCAGCAGCTCTCATTCGGCGGGAAATCATGGCGAGCAGTTCTTC,CASSSHSAGNHGEQFF
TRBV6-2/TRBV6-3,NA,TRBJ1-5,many,TGTGCCAGCAGTACCAGACGGACAGCCCTTTTCAATCAGCCCCAGCATTTT,CASSTRRTALFNQPQHF
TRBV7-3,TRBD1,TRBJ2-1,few,TGTGCCAGCAGCATCACAGGGGGCGCACACAATGAGCAGTTCTTC,CASSITGGAHNEQFF
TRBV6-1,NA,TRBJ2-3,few,TGTGCCAGCAGTTTCGACCGGGACCACATCACAGATACGCAGTATTTT,CASSFDRDHITDTQYF
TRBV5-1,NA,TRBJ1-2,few,TGCGCCAGCAGCTTGGTGGGTAAGGAGGGCTACACCTTC,CASSLVGKEGYTF
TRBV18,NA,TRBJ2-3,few,TGTGCCAGCTCGCCGCGGACAGATACGCAGTGTTTT,CASSPRTDTQCF
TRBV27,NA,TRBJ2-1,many,TGTGCCAGCAGTGTACCCCCTTCCGTCGGAAGTGAGCAGTTCTTC,CASSVPPSVGSEQFF
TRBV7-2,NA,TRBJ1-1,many,TGTGCCAGCAGCTTAACGGGGCAGGGAACTGAAGCTTTCTTT,CASSLTGQGTEAFF
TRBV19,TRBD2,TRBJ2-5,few,TGTGCCAGTAACGGGGGGCAAGAGACCCAGTACTTC,CASNGGQETQYF
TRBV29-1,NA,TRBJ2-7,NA,TGCAGCGTTGGGGGGGGGGCCCCCTCCTACGAGCAGTACTTC,CSVGGGAPSYEQYF
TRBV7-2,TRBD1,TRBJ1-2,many,TGTGCCAGCACCCTGGGACAGGGAGGCGGCTACACCTTC,CASTLGQGGGYTF